This T cell receptor (beta chain) emerged from a study of identical twins. This CDR3 contains 15 residues. V was trimmed by 1 base and J by 7 bases, leaving 16 bases between them. CDR1 SGHVS and CDR2 FQNEAQ come from the germline V gene. Study-level points and caveats: The conclusions drew on cross-sectional statistical analysis instead of tracking the same donors. Alpha sequences that were out-of-frame and twin-shared showed an excess of low generation probability.

This clonotype was recorded a few times. Its target is not known. A universal primer site was added by template switching, and unique molecular identifiers were carried by the cDNA. One entry per CDR3 protein, called by TCRdb with MiXCR from the 5' RACE reads. The sample holds about 500,000 distinct CDR3 sequences, 13% to 15% seen once. These data also featured in a second study, about yellow fever vaccine responses in identical twins. Turning to that study: Vaccine T cell responses of twins reportedly seemed partly convergent and partly personalized.

Sequencing used CD4+ T cells sorted from blood. The TCR comes from a woman younger than 35 in good health. The genes are TRBV7-8 and TRBJ1-2, with no clear D. CDR3 protein: CASSLVPSAPSGYTF. The CDR3 nucleotides read TGTGCCAGCAGCTTAGTGCCCTCCGCCCCCTCTGGCTACACCTTC. Variable domain in full (rest from reference TRBV7-8 and TRBJ1-2): GAGVSQSPRYKVAKRGQDVALRCDPISGHVSLFWYQQALGQGPEFLTYFQNEAQLDKSGLPSDRFFAERPEGSVSTLKIQRTQQEDSAVYLCASSLVPSAPSGYTFGSGTRLTVV.